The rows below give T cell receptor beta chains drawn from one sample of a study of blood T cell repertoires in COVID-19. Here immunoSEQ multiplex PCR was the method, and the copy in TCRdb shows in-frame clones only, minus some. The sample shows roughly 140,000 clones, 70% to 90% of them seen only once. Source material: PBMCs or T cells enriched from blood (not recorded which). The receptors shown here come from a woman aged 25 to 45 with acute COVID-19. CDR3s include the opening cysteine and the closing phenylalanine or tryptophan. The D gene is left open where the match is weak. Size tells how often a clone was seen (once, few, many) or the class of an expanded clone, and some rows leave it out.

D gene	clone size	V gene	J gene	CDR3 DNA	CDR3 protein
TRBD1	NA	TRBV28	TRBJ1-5	TGTGCCAGCAGTCCCGGAGGACAGGGAGATACTCAGCCCCAGCATTTT	CASSPGGQGDTQPQHF
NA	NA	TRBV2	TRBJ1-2	TGTGCCAGCAAAGTCGACAGGCTTTATGGCTACACCTTC	CASKVDRLYGYTF
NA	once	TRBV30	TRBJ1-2	TGTGCCTGCAGGACGTCACAGGGAAAAGGGAGCTATGGCTACACCTTC	CACRTSQGKGSYGYTF
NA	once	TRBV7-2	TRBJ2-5	TGTGCCAGCAGCCCAAGTAGGACTTTTCGGGAGACCCAGTACTTC	CASSPSRTFRETQYF
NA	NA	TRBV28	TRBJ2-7	TGTGCCAGCAGTTGGGGGGCCTACGAGCAGTACTTC	CASSWGAYEQYF
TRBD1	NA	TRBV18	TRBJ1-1	TGTGCCAGCTCACCAGAAGGAGTCGGGACAGGGGTTCTCACTGAAGCTTTCTTT	CASSPEGVGTGVLTEAFF
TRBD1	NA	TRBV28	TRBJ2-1	TGTGCCAGCAGTTGGGACAGACTCTTCAATGAGCAGTTCTTC	CASSWDRLFNEQFF
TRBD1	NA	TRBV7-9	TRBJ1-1	TGTGCCAGCAGCTTAAATCAGGGGGCGACTGAAGCTTTCTTT	CASSLNQGATEAFF
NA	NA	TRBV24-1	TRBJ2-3	TGTGCCACCAGTGATCCCCTTAGAGGGCGGCCAGATACGCAGTATTTT	CATSDPLRGRPDTQYF
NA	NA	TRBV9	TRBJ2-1	TGTGCCAGCAGCGTAGGGCAGAACAATGAGCAGTTCTTC	CASSVGQNNEQFF
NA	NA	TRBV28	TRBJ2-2	TGTGCCGCGGGGGCGCCGAACACCGGGGAGCTGTTTTTT	CAAGAPNTGELFF
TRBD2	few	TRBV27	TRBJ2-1	TGTGCCAGCAGTCAAACCATAAGCGGGAGGGCCTGGGTGAATGAGCAGTTCTTC	CASSQTISGRAWVNEQFF
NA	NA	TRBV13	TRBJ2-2	TGTGCCAGCAGCCTCTACGGACAGATGAGGACCGGGGAGCTGTTTTTT	CASSLYGQMRTGELFF
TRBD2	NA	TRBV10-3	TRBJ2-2	TGTGCCATCAGTGAGGGGACTAGCGGGAGGTCGAGCACCGGGGAGCTGTTTTTT	CAISEGTSGRSSTGELFF
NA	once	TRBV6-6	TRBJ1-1	TGTGCCAGCAGTTACTCGGAGGGGTATACTGAAGCTTTCTTT	CASSYSEGYTEAFF
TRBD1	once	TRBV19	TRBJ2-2	TGTGCCAGTAGTATGGGACAGGGAAACACCGGGGAGCTGTTTTTT	CASSMGQGNTGELFF
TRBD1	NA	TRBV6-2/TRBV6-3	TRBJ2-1	TGTGCCAGCAGTTACCAAGACAGGGGGCCCTACAATGAGCAGTTCTTC	CASSYQDRGPYNEQFF
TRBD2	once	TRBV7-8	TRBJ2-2	TGTGCCAGCAGCCCATTCATGGCGGGAGTCGCCGGGGAGCTGTTTTTT	CASSPFMAGVAGELFF
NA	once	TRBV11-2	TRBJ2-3	TGTGCCAGCAGCTTAGTTCAGGGTATCGATACGCAGTATTTT	CASSLVQGIDTQYF
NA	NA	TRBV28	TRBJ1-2	TGTGCCATCGTAGGGGGGGGGCCCCTTCACGGGCCGCGAAATGGCTACACCTTC	CAIVGGGPLHGPRNGYTF
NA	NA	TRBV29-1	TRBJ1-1	TGCAGCGTTGCAGGGGTCCAGAACACTGAAGCTTTCTTT	CSVAGVQNTEAFF
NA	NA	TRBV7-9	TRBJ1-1	TGTGCCAGCAGCTTACCGAGGACAGCGAACACTGAAGCTTTCTTT	CASSLPRTANTEAFF
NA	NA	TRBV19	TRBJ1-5	TGTGCCACCAAGGATTGGGGGGTCGGCAATCAGCCCCAGCATTTT	CATKDWGVGNQPQHF
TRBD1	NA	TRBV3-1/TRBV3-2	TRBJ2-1	TGTGCCAGCAGCCAAGCAGGGGGCCCTCTCAATGAGCAGTTCTTC	CASSQAGGPLNEQFF
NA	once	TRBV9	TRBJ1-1	TGTGCCAGCAGCGTAGAACCGGGGGGAATACAAGGAGCTTTCTTT	CASSVEPGGIQGAFF
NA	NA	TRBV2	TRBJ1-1	TGTGCCAGCAGGTTACAGGGCGAGGGCACTGAAGCTTTCTTT	CASRLQGEGTEAFF
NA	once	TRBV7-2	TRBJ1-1	TGTGCCAGCAGCTTAAGTACAGGGAACACTGAAGCTTTCTTT	CASSLSTGNTEAFF
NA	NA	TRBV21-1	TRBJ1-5	TGTGCCAGCAGCAAAGCGGAGGAGGGGAATCAGCCCCAGCATTTT	CASSKAEEGNQPQHF
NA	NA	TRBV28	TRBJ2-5	TGTGCCAGCAGTTTACCTGAGCGGGAGACCCAGTACTTC	CASSLPERETQYF
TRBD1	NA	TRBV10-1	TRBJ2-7	TGCGCCGGTACAGGGGTCTACGAGCAGTACTTC	CAGTGVYEQYF
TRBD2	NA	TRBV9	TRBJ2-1	TGTGCCAGCAGCCCCCGGGGGGGGCAGGATGAGCAGTTCTTC	CASSPRGGQDEQFF